This T cell receptor beta chain was sequenced during a study of blood T cell repertoires in COVID-19. The overall study: The United States, Italy and Spain provided the acute and convalescent COVID-19 samples.

A remark on this clone: Within the sample, other DNA sequences also encode this same CDR3.

TCRdb keeps only in-frame clones here, not all; method: immunoSEQ multiplex PCR. The sample holds more than 150,000 clones, about four fifths seen once. Trimming took 5 bases from V and 5 from J; bases not matched to a gene: 5. The CDR3 totals 14 residues. Germline assignment: CDR1 SGHTA and CDR2 FQGNSA. Enrolment of Seattle patients took place during active infection, and they were followed longitudinally. The sequence derives from a woman of 80 years or more with COVID-19, enrolled during active disease. The sequencing sample was made of peripheral blood. V and J are TRBV7-2 and TRBJ1-5; 8 positions match TRBD1. CDR3 region: CASSAQGAYQPQHF. As DNA, the CDR3 is TGTGCCAGCAGCGCGCAGGGGGCCTATCAGCCCCAGCATTTT.